These 23 T cell receptor beta chains were sequenced from one sample in a study of T cells expressing NK-cell markers. TCRdb re-called the 5' RACE reads and catalogs CDR3 proteins one per entry, DNA excluded. The table for this sample gives a few hundred thousand distinct CDR3 sequences. Sequenced material: blood T cells: a sorted CD56 or NKG2C T cell subset, CD4+ or CD8+ T cells, or bulk PBMC T cells (not recorded which). The source of these receptors is a man between 18 and 69 years old in good health.

The V call is TRBV7-8, the J call TRBJ2-2; TCRdb's D call of TRBD2 is untestable without DNA. From germline, CDR1 is SGHVS and CDR2 FQNEAQ. The CDR3 is made up of 17 amino acids. Here the CDR3 reads CASSLVPSGFGTGELFF.

This chain links TRBV7-9 with TRBJ1-1. Germline V lookup: CDR1 SEHNR, CDR2 FQNEAQ (reference sequence). This CDR3 is 15 amino acids long. CDR3 protein: CASSLTGLVNTEAFF.

The rearrangement links TRBV20-1 to TRBJ2-3; TCRdb designates TRBD2, a call that cannot be tested without DNA. CDR3 length: 12 residues. Germline CDR1 and CDR2: DFQATT and SNEGSKA (reference sequence). The CDR3 sequence: CSARPARGTQYF.

The chain employs TRBV20-1 and TRBJ2-2; as DNA is missing, the TRBD1 call by TCRdb cannot be tested. There are 15 residues in the CDR3. Per the germline V gene, CDR1 is DFQATT and CDR2 is SNEGSKA (reference sequence). CDR3 region: CSARPNRGNTGELFF.

This chain joins TRBV14 and TRBJ2-7; TCRdb lists TRBD1, though no DNA is available to test this call. This CDR3 comprises 15 residues. Per the germline V gene, CDR1 is SGHDN and CDR2 is FVKESK. CDR3 sequence reads: CASSQAWTGAYEQYF.

This sequence joins TRBV5-4 and TRBJ1-2. There are 14 residues in the CDR3. Germline V lookup: CDR1 SGHNT, CDR2 YYREEE (reference sequence). The CDR3 reads CASSFDSEYYGYTF.

The gene calls are TRBV9 and TRBJ2-3; TCRdb names TRBD1, which stays unverified in the absence of DNA. This CDR3 region has 14 residues. Per the germline V gene, CDR1 is SGDLS and CDR2 is YYNGEE. This chain's CDR3 is CASSVRGVGDTQYF.

The V and J genes are TRBV3-1 and TRBJ2-7; the TCRdb call, TRBD1, lacks DNA for checking. The CDR3 sequence is 14 residues long. In germline, CDR1 is LGHDT, CDR2 YNNKEL (reference sequence). The CDR3 protein is CASSHGHRGGEQYF.

CDR3 loop: CASSLEPDEKLFF. The rearrangement uses TRBV7-6 and TRBJ1-4. There are 13 residues in the CDR3. The germline CDR1 and CDR2 sequences are SGHVS and FNYEAQ.

The gene calls are TRBV5-5 and TRBJ2-7; TCRdb outputs TRBD1, but without DNA this stays unchecked. This CDR3 is built from 14 residues. In germline, CDR1 is SGHKS, CDR2 YYEKEE (reference sequence). The CDR3 loop is CASSLQVLSYEQYF.

The rearrangement uses TRBV4-1 and TRBJ1-2; TCRdb selects TRBD1, and the lack of DNA leaves this call unchecked. Per germline, CDR1 MGHRA and CDR2 YSYEKL. The CDR3 has 15 residues. CDR3 protein: CASSQELQGGYGYTF.

CDR3: CASSFGRRNTGELFF. This rearrangement joins TRBV5-6 to TRBJ2-2. The CDR3 has 15 residues. CDR1 and CDR2 (germline): SGHDT, YYEEEE.

The chain has TRBV5-1 and TRBJ2-7; as DNA is missing, the TRBD1 call by TCRdb cannot be tested. The CDR3 totals 17 residues. Germline V gene sequence: CDR1 SGHRS, CDR2 YFSETQ. The CDR3 here is CASSLVFSGTASYEQYF.

V usage is TRBV5-1 and J usage is TRBJ2-1; TCRdb lists TRBD2, though no DNA is available to test this call. Looked up from germline, CDR1 is SGHRS and CDR2 is YFSETQ. This CDR3 contains 16 residues. This CDR3 is CASSFSGGAGLNEQFF.

CDR3 protein: CASSRAGGNEKLFF. This chain joins TRBV28 and TRBJ1-4; TCRdb's D call of TRBD1 is untestable without DNA. The CDR3 is 14 amino acids. Germline CDR1 is MDHEN and CDR2 is SYDVKM.

The chain links TRBV18 to TRBJ1-1; TCRdb selects TRBD1, and the lack of DNA leaves this call unchecked. Germline CDR1 and CDR2: KGHSH and LQKENI. The CDR3 sequence is 17 residues long. CDR3 amino acids: CASSPGQGLIMNTEAFF.

The chain couples TRBV12-3 or TRBV12-4 to TRBJ1-1; TCRdb's D gene call, TRBD1, goes unchecked for lack of DNA. There are 12 residues in the CDR3. CDR3 in amino acids: CASSPRTGGTFF.

This rearrangement joins TRBV6-5 to TRBJ2-3; checking the TCRdb D call of TRBD2 is not possible without DNA. CDR1 is MNHEY, CDR2 SVGAGI, per germline. The CDR3 is 12 amino acids. CDR3 amino acids: CASSYGSGAVYF.

The chain joins TRBV12-3 or TRBV12-4 to TRBJ1-4; TCRdb names TRBD1, which stays unverified in the absence of DNA. The CDR3 consists of 19 residues. The CDR3 is CASSSTRGFERQVNEKLFF.

This sequence joins TRBV6-1 and TRBJ2-7; the TRBD1 assignment by TCRdb is unverifiable without DNA. Germline V lookup: CDR1 MNHNS, CDR2 SASEGT. The CDR3 has 14 residues. The CDR3 is CASSWTHYYSEQYF.

V gene TRBV12-3 or TRBV12-4 combines with J gene TRBJ2-7; TCRdb's D call, TRBD1, is unchecked because there is no DNA. The CDR3 runs 13 residues. CDR3 sequence: CASSRGVQGEQYF.

V is TRBV7-9 and J is TRBJ2-6; TCRdb's assignment of TRBD1 cannot be checked, as there is no DNA. Germline lookup yields CDR1 SEHNR and CDR2 FQNEAQ (reference sequence). CDR3 length equals 16 residues. The CDR3 sequence is CASSSDRPSGANVLTF.

The chain employs TRBV12-3 or TRBV12-4 and TRBJ1-6. The length of the CDR3 is 15 residues. The CDR3 reads CASSSRTGGVSPLHF.